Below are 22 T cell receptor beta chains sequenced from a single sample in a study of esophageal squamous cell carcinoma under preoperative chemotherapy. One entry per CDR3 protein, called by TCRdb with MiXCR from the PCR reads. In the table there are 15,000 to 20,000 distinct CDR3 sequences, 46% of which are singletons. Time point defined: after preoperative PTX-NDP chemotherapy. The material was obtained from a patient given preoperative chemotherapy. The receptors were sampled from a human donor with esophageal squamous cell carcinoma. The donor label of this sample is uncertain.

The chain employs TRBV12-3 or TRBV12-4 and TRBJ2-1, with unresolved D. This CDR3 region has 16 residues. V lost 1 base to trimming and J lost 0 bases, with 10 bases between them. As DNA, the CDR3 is TGTGCCAGCAGTTTAGACTACCCTAGCTCCTACAATGAGCAGTTCTTC. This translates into CASSLDYPSSYNEQFF.

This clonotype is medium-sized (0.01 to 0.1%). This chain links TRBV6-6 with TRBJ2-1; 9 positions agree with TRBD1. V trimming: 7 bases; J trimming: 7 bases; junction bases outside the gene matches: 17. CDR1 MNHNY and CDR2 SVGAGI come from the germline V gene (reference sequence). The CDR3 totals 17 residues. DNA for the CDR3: TGTGCCAGCAATCTTGCTACCGTGGGACAGGGATGGAATGAGCAGTTCTTC. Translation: CASNLATVGQGWNEQFF.

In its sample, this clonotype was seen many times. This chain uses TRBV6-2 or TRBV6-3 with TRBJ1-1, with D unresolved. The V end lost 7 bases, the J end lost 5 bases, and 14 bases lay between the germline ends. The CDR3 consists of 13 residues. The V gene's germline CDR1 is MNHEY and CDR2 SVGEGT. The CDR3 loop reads CASNVQGLTEAFF. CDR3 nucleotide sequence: TGTGCCAGCAACGTTCAAGGATTGACTGAAGCTTTCTTT.

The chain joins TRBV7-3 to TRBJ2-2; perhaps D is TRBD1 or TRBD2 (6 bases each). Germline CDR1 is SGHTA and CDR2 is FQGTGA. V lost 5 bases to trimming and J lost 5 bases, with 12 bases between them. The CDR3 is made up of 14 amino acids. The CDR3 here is CASSLGGGTGELFF. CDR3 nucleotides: TGTGCCAGCAGCCTAGGAGGGGGTACCGGGGAGCTGTTTTTT.

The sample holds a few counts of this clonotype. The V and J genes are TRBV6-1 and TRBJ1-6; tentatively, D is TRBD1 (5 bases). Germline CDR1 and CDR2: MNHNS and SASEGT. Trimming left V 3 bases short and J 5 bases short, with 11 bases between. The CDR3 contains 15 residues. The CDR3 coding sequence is TGTGCCAGCAGTGAGGAGCGAGGGGATAATTCACCCCTCCACTTT. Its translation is CASSEERGDNSPLHF.

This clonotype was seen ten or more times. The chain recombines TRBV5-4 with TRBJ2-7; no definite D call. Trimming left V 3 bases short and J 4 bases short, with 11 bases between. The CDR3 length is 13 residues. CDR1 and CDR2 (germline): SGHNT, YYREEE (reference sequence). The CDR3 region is CASSSPELYEQYF. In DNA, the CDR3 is TGTGCCAGCAGCTCTCCGGAGCTGTACGAGCAGTACTTC. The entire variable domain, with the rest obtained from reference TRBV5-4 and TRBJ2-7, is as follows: ETGVTQSPTHLIKTRGQQVTLRCSSQSGHNTVSWYQQALGQGPQFIFQYYREEENGRGNFPPRFSGLQFPNYSSELNVNALELDDSALYLCASSSPELYEQYFGPGTRLTVT.

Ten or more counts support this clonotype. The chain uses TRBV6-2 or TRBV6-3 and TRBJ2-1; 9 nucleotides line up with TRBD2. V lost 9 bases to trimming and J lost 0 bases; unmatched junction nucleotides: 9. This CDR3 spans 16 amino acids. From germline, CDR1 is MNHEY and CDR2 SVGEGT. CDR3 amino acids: CASCGRVLSSYNEQFF. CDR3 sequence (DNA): TGTGCCAGTTGCGGGAGGGTATTGAGCTCCTACAATGAGCAGTTCTTC.

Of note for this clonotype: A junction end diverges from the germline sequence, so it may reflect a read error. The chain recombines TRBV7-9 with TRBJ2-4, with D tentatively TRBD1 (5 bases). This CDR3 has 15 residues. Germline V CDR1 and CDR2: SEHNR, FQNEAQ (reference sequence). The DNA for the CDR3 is TGTGCCAGGGGCTTAGGGGAAGGTCCCACAGATACGCAGTACTTT. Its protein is CARGLGEGPTDTQYF.

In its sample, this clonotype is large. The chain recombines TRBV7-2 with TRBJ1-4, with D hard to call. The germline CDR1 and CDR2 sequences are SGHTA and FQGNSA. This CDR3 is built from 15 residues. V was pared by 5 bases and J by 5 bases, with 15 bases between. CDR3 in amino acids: CASSARRPRNEKLFF. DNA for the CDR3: TGTGCCAGCAGCGCCCGCAGGCCGAGGAATGAAAAACTGTTTTTT.

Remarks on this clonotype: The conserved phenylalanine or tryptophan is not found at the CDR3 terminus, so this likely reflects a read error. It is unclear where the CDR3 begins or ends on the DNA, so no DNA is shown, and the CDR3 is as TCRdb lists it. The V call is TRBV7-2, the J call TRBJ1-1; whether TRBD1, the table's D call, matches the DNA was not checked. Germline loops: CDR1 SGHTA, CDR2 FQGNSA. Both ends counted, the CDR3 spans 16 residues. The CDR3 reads CASSLGAGPTSSTSGQ.

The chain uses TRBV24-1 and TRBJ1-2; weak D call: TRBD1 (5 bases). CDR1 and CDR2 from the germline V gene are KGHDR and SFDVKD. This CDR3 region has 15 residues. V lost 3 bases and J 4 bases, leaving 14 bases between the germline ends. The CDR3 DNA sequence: TGTGCCACCAGTGATCGCGACAGAGGAATCTATGGCTACACCTTC. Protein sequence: CATSDRDRGIYGYTF.

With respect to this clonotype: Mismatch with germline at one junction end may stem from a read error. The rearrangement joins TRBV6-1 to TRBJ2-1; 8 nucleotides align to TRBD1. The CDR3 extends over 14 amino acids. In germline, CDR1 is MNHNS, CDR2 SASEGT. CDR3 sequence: CASRQGLVTDAQYF. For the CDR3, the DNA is TGTGCCAGCCGACAGGGGCTGGTCACAGATGCGCAGTACTTT.

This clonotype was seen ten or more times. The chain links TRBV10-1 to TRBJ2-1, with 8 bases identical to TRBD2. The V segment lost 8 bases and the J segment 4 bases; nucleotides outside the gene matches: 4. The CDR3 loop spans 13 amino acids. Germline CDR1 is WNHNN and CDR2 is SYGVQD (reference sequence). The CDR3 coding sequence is TGCGCCAGCGCTAGCGGGCAATACAATGAGCAGTTCTTC. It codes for CASASGQYNEQFF.

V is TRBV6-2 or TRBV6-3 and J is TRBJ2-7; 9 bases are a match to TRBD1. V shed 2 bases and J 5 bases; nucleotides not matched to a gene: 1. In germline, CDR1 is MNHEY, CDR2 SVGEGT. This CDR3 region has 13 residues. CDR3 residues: CASSYGTGNEQYF. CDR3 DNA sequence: TGTGCCAGCAGTTACGGGACAGGGAACGAGCAGTACTTC.

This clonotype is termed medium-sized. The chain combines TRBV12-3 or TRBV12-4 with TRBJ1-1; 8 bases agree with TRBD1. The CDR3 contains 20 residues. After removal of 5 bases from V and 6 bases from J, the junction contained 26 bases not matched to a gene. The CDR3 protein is CASSPGDRPNFRNEPAEAFF. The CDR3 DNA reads TGTGCCAGCAGTCCTGGGGACAGGCCTAATTTCCGTAATGAACCCGCTGAAGCTTTCTTT.

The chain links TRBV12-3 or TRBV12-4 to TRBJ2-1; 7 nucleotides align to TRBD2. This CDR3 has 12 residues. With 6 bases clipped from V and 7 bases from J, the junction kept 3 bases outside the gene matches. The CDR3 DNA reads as TGTGCCAGCAGCCGGGGAGGGAATGAGCAGTTCTTC. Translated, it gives CASSRGGNEQFF.

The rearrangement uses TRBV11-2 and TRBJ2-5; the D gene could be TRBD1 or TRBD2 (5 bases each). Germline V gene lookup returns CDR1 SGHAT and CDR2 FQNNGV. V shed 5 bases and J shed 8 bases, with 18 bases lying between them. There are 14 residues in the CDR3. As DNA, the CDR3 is TGTGCCAGCAGCCGGGTAGGGCAAGGGGACACCCAGTACTTC. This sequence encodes CASSRVGQGDTQYF. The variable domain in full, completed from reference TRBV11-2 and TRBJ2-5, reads EAGVAQSPRYKIIEKRQSVAFWCNPISGHATLYWYQQILGQGPKLLIQFQNNGVVDDSQLPKDRFSAERLKGVDSTLKIQPAKLEDSAVYLCASSRVGQGDTQYFGPGTRLLVL.

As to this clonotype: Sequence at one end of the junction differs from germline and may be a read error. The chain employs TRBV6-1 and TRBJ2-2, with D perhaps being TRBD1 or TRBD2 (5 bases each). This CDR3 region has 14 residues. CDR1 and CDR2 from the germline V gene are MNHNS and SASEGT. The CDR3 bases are TGTGCCGGCAGCCAAGAGGGGAGCACCGGGGCGCTGTTTTTT. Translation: CAGSQEGSTGALFF.

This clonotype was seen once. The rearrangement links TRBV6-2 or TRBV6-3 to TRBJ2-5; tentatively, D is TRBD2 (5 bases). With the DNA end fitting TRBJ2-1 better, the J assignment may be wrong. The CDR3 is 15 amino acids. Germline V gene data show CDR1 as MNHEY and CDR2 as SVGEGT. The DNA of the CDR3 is TGTGCCAGCAGACCGACCGGAGGCCGATACAATGAGCAGTTCTTC. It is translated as CASRPTGGRYNEQFF.

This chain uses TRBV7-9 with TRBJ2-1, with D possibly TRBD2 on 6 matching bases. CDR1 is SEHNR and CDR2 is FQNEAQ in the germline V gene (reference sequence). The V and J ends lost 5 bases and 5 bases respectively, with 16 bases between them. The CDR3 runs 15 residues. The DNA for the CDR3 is TGTGCCAGCAGCCCTCCGGGACTGACCAACAATGAGCAGTTCTTC. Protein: CASSPPGLTNNEQFF. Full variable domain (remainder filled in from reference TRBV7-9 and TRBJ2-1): DTGVSQNPRHKITKRGQNVTFRCDPISEHNRLYWYRQTLGQGPEFLTYFQNEAQLEKSRLLSDRFSAERPKGSFSTLEIQRTEQGDSAMYLCASSPPGLTNNEQFFGPGTRLTVL.

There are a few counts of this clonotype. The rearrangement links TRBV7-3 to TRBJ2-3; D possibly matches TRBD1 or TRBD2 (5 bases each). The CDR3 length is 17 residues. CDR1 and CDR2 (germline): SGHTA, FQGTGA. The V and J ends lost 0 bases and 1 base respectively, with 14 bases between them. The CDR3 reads CASSLTGTGRGTDTQYF. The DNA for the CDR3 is TGTGCCAGCAGCTTAACCGGGACCGGACGGGGCACAGATACGCAGTATTTT.

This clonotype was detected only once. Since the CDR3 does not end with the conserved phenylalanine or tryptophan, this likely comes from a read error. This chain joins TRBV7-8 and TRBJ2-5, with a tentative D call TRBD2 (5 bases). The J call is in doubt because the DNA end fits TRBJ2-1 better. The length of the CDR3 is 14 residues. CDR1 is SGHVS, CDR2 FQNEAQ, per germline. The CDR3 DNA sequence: TGTGCCAGCAGCTCGACTACGACGAAAGCGACCCAGTTCTCG. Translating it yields CASSSTTTKATQFS.